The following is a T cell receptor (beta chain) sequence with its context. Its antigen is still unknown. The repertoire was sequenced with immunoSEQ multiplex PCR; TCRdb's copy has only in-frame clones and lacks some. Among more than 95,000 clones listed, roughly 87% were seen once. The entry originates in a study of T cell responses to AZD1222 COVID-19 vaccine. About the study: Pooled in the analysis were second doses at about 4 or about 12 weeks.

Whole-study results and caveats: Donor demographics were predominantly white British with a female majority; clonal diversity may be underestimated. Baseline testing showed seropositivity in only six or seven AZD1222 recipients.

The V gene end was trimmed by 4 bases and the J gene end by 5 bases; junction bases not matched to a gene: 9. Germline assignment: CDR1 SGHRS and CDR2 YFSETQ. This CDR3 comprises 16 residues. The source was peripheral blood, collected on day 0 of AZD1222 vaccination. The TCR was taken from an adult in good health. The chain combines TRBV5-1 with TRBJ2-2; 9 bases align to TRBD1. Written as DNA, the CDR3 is TGCGCCAGCAGCAGACGGACAGGGGATGGAACCGGGGAGCTGTTTTTT. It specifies CASSRRTGDGTGELFF.